The 6 T cell receptor beta chains presented below share a single source sample, sequenced in a study of memory CD4+ T cells and cytomegalovirus serostatus. Single viable CD3+CD4+CD8-CD45RO+ cells were sorted as the memory CD4+ T cells. Sequencing used immunoSEQ multiplex PCR; TCRdb keeps in-frame clones, though not all of them. The sample shows about 52,000 clones, approximately 82% of them seen only once. Sequencing was carried out using memory CD4+ T cells from blood. The receptors shown here come from an adult in good health and CMV-seropositive.

The rearrangement links TRBV20-1 to TRBJ1-2; D call uncertain. Germline V gene data show CDR1 as DFQATT and CDR2 as SNEGSKA (reference sequence). CDR3 length: 11 amino acids. Trimming took off 2 bases at V and 8 bases at J, with 9 bases between the two ends. The CDR3 DNA follows: TGCAGTGCTAGACCCACACTCGGCTACACCTTC. Translation: CSARPTLGYTF.

This chain joins TRBV10-3 and TRBJ2-7; maybe TRBD2 (8 bases). Germline V gives CDR1 ENHRY, CDR2 SYGVKD. V was pared by 7 bases and J by 2 bases, with 18 bases between. The CDR3 consists of 15 residues. In DNA, the CDR3 is TGTGCCATCACCCCGGGGGGGCAGGGGGCCTACGAGCAGTACTTC. Translating it yields CAITPGGQGAYEQYF.

This clone was picked up one time. The J gene is TRBJ2-2, the V gene TRBV7-6; 10 nucleotides agree with TRBD2. The ends lost 2 bases at V and 0 bases at J; junction bases unmatched: 9. The germline CDR1 and CDR2 sequences are SGHVS and FNYEAQ. The CDR3 extends over 19 amino acids. The CDR3 is CASSLLAGGYNANTGELFF. In DNA, the CDR3 is TGTGCCAGCAGCTTATTAGCGGGGGGATATAACGCGAACACCGGGGAGCTGTTTTTT.

The chain has TRBV7-2 and TRBJ1-2; TRBD1 is a possible D gene (6 bases). V shed 4 bases and J shed 5 bases, with 8 bases lying between them. CDR1 and CDR2 from the germline V gene are SGHTA and FQGNSA. The CDR3 sequence is 12 residues long. The CDR3 DNA follows: TGTGCCAGCAGCTCACAGGGATATGGCTACACCTTC. Its protein product is CASSSQGYGYTF.

The CDR3 protein is CASSYYFGVTDTQYF. The CDR3 DNA follows: TGTGCCAGCAGTTACTACTTTGGGGTCACAGATACGCAGTATTTT. This chain links TRBV6-5 with TRBJ2-3; no firm D call. The CDR3 is made up of 15 amino acids. The germline V gene encodes CDR1 MNHEY and CDR2 SVGAGI. Trimming removed 1 base at V and 2 bases at J, with 10 bases between.

The rearrangement joins TRBV6-5 to TRBJ1-1; D is perhaps TRBD1 (5 bases). Germline loops: CDR1 MNHEY, CDR2 SVGAGI. The V and J ends lost 0 bases and 4 bases respectively, with 12 bases between them. The CDR3 has 15 amino acids. The CDR3 loop reads CASSYSGGLSTEAFF. The CDR3 DNA is TGTGCCAGCAGTTACTCGGGGGGGTTGAGCACTGAAGCTTTCTTT.